The entry that follows covers one TCR beta chain sequence. Antigen specificity is unknown. The data are from a study of T cell responses to AZD1222 COVID-19 vaccine. Across the study: Second doses at about 4 or about 12 weeks were pooled.

Libraries were prepared by immunoSEQ multiplex PCR; TCRdb keeps only in-frame clonotypes and omits some of them. The repertoire includes 150,000 to 200,000 clones, roughly 93% of them detected once, and roughly 1% sits in the top ten. The study's findings and limits: Nearly half of spike-specific TCRs reportedly target variant regions that are unmutated in the B.1.351 and B.1.1.7 variants.

The CDR3 length is 11 residues. V lost 7 bases to trimming and J lost 5 bases, with 7 bases between them. The chain has TRBV12-3 or TRBV12-4 and TRBJ2-3, with D hard to call. The origin of this receptor is an adult in good health. Material: peripheral blood, obtained on day 0 of AZD1222 vaccination. This chain's CDR3 is CASTHLDTQYF. CDR3 nucleotides: TGTGCCAGCACCCATCTAGATACGCAGTATTTT.